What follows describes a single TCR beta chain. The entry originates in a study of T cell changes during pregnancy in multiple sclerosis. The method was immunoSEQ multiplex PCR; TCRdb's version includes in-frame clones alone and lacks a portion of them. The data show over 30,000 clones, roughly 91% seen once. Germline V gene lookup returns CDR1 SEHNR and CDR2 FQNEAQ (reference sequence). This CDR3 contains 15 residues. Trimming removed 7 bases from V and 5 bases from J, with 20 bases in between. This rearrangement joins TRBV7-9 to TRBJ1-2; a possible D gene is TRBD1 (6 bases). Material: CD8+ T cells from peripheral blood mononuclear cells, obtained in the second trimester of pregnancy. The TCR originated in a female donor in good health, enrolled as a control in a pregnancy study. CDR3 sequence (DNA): TGTGCCAGCAACCCTCCGGGGGGCATTGATTATGGCTACACCTTC. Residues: CASNPPGGIDYGYTF.